This TCR beta chain was recovered during a study of spatial heterogeneity in lung cancer. Note on this clonotype: The antigen is not known. A junction end diverges from the germline sequence, so it may reflect a read error.

General study findings and limits: In tumors, expanded intratumoral alpha and beta TCR counts tracked mutation counts.

Time point here: sample taken at primary tumor resection. No cell sorting; template was whole RNA from tumor, lung tissue or PBMC. Germline lookup yields CDR1 KGHSH and CDR2 LQKENI. The CDR3 is 12 residues long. Carried by each TCR cDNA molecule was a unique molecular identifier. TCRdb independently ran MiXCR on the 5' RACE reads; one entry per CDR3 protein. The data show around 100,000 distinct CDR3 sequences, 3.5% to 5% seen once. The material was lung tumor tissue, obtained at surgery. This sequence joins TRBV18 and TRBJ2-5; possible D gene TRBD2, 5 bases. This clonotype originated in a male donor with early-stage non-small cell lung cancer. The CDR3 DNA reads as TGTGCCAGCTCCCGTAATAGGGAGACCCGGTACTTC. This translates into CASSRNRETRYF.